Following are 21 T cell receptor beta chains from one sample sequenced in a study of technical replicates of blood from a few donors. Sequencing used immunoSEQ multiplex PCR; TCRdb keeps in-frame clones, though not all of them. The table has around 98,000 clones, approximately 94% seen once. The specimen sequenced was T cells isolated from PBMCs. The source is a human donor in good health.

This clone was counted a single time. The genes are TRBV7-3 and TRBJ1-1; D gene ambiguous. V was cut by 4 bases and J by 0 bases, with 9 bases left in between. The CDR3 spans 14 residues. The germline V gene has CDR1 SGHTA and CDR2 FQGTGA. The CDR3 spells CASSSPGMNTEAFF. In DNA, the CDR3 is TGTGCCAGCAGCTCCCCCGGGATGAACACTGAAGCTTTCTTT. Together with reference TRBV7-3 and TRBJ1-1, the CDR3 gives the full variable domain: GAGVSQTPSNKVTEKGKYVELRCDPISGHTALYWYRQSLGQGPEFLIYFQGTGAADDSGLPNDRFFAVRPEGSVSTLKIQRTERGDSAVYLCASSSPGMNTEAFFGQGTRLTVV.

The chain is built from TRBV10-1 and TRBJ2-4; TRBD2 aligns across 11 bases. This CDR3 has 15 amino acids. Trimming took 10 bases from V and 3 from J; bases not matched to a gene: 8. Germline V lookup: CDR1 WNHNN, CDR2 SYGVQD (reference sequence). The CDR3 sequence is CANSGGAVGKNIQYF. The CDR3 DNA is TGCGCCAATAGCGGGGGGGCAGTTGGCAAAAACATTCAGTACTTC.

The chain employs TRBV5-6 and TRBJ2-5; no firm D call. Germline V gene data show CDR1 as SGHDT and CDR2 as YYEEEE. Trimming left V 2 bases short and J 7 bases short, with 12 bases between. The CDR3 length is 13 residues. The CDR3: CASSFGGPGTQYF. CDR3 in DNA: TGTGCCAGCAGCTTCGGCGGCCCGGGGACCCAGTACTTC.

The chain carries TRBV5-1 and TRBJ2-5, with TRBD2 matching over 11 bases. Germline CDR1 is SGHRS and CDR2 is YFSETQ. Unmatched junction bases numbered 3, after V lost 0 bases and J lost 5 bases. This CDR3 has 15 amino acids. The CDR3 region has the DNA TGCGCCAGCAGCTTGGGTACTAGCGGGGGTGAGACCCAGTACTTC. This gives the protein CASSLGTSGGETQYF.

The J gene is TRBJ2-3, the V gene TRBV5-1; D is undetermined. V lost 3 bases and J 0 bases, leaving 5 bases between the germline ends. The CDR3 length is 13 residues. The germline gives CDR1 SGHRS, CDR2 YFSETQ. CDR3 sequence reads: CASSYSSTDTQYF. Written as DNA, the CDR3 is TGCGCCAGCAGCTACTCTAGCACAGATACGCAGTATTTT.

The chain couples TRBV27 to TRBJ2-7; 9 bases line up with TRBD1. Germline V lookup: CDR1 MNHEY, CDR2 SMNVEV (reference sequence). Losses at the gene ends were 4 bases for V and 6 bases for J; bases not matched to a gene: 4. The CDR3 runs to 13 residues. The CDR3 DNA reads TGTGCCAGCAGTTCTTACAGGGGGCCCGAGCAGTACTTC. Protein product: CASSSYRGPEQYF.

J is TRBJ2-5 and V is TRBV19; D is uncertain. Germline CDR1 reads LNHDA; CDR2 reads SQIVND (reference sequence). The CDR3 sequence is 14 residues long. V lost 5 bases and J 3 bases, leaving 13 bases between the germline ends. Here the CDR3 DNA reads TGTGCCAGTAGTGTTATTGCGGCGAAAGAGACCCAGTACTTC. The encoded protein is CASSVIAAKETQYF. Full variable domain (remainder filled in from reference TRBV19 and TRBJ2-5): DGGITQSPKYLFRKEGQNVTLSCEQNLNHDAMYWYRQDPGQGLRLIYYSQIVNDFQKGDIAEGYSVSREKKESFPLTVTSAQKNPTAFYLCASSVIAAKETQYFGPGTRLLVL.

The J gene is TRBJ1-2, the V gene TRBV29-1, with D uncertain. Germline V lookup: CDR1 SQVTM, CDR2 ANQGSEA. V was clipped by 3 bases and J by 7 bases, with 12 bases between them. The length of the CDR3 is 12 residues. The CDR3 nucleotides read TGCAGCGTTGACGATAGCGGTGGTGGCTACACCTTC. Its translation is CSVDDSGGGYTF.

The chain combines TRBV6-4 with TRBJ2-3; tentatively, D is TRBD1 (5 bases). V dropped 9 bases and J dropped 4 bases, with 17 bases sitting between them. CDR1 is MRHNA and CDR2 is SNTAGT in the germline V gene. The CDR3 is 14 residues long. The CDR3 bases are TGTGCCAGTTCGAGGACATTATTCTCAGATACGCAGTATTTT. Translated: CASSRTLFSDTQYF.

This clone was seen a single time. J is TRBJ1-2 and V is TRBV2; a weak D match, TRBD1 (6 bases). V was cut by 0 bases and J by 4 bases, with 12 bases left in between. The germline CDR1 and CDR2 sequences are SNHLY and FYNNEI. This CDR3 has 15 residues. CDR3 residues: CASSEALTGSYGYTF. CDR3 DNA sequence: TGTGCCAGCAGTGAAGCGTTGACAGGCAGCTATGGCTACACCTTC.

This chain connects TRBV12-5 to TRBJ2-1; TRBD1 matches 9 bases. The CDR3 is 15 amino acids. Germline loops: CDR1 LGHNT, CDR2 FRNRAP. V lost 5 bases, J lost 4 bases, and 6 bases stayed unmatched. CDR3 region: CASGPTTGGYNEQFF. In nucleotides, the CDR3 is TGTGCTAGTGGTCCCACGACAGGGGGTTACAATGAGCAGTTCTTC.

The J gene is TRBJ1-6, the V gene TRBV7-8; D may be TRBD1 (6 bases). V lost 1 base to trimming and J lost 1 base, with 14 bases between them. The CDR3 spans 18 residues. The germline V gene encodes CDR1 SGHVS and CDR2 FQNEAQ. CDR3 region: CASSLDDTGISYNSPLHF. The CDR3 nucleotides read TGTGCCAGCAGCTTAGACGATACAGGGATTTCCTATAATTCACCCCTCCACTTT.

This clone was observed once. The chain couples TRBV30 to TRBJ2-7; 8 bases align to TRBD2. The trim removed 4 bases at V and 2 bases at J, leaving 10 bases unmatched. Per the germline V gene, CDR1 is GTSNPN and CDR2 is SVGIG (reference sequence). The CDR3 runs to 15 residues. For the CDR3, the DNA is TGTGCCTGGACCCAAAGGACGGGGGGGCCCTACGAGCAGTACTTC. This translates into CAWTQRTGGPYEQYF. The full variable domain, rest sourced from reference TRBV30 and TRBJ2-7, is SQTIHQWPATLVQPVGSPLSLECTVEGTSNPNLYWYRQAAGRGLQLLFYSVGIGQISSEVPQNLSASRPQDRQFILSSKKLLLSDSGFYLCAWTQRTGGPYEQYFGPGTRLTVT.

This clone was seen just once. This chain uses TRBV5-1 with TRBJ2-1; 9 nucleotides match TRBD2. The length of the CDR3 is 16 residues. The J segment lost 10 bases and the V segment lost 0 bases, leaving 11 bases of the junction unmatched. The germline gives CDR1 SGHRS, CDR2 YFSETQ. CDR3 residues: CASSLAPGLAVMEQFF. The CDR3 nucleotides are TGCGCCAGCAGCTTGGCCCCGGGACTAGCCGTGATGGAGCAGTTCTTC.

The rearrangement uses TRBV6-1 and TRBJ2-1; 8 bases are a match to TRBD1. V lost 7 bases to trimming and J lost 9 bases; unmatched junction nucleotides: 5. The CDR3 covers 12 residues. CDR1 and CDR2 (germline): MNHNS, SASEGT. CDR3 sequence: CASMDRVGEQFF. CDR3 bases: TGTGCCAGCATGGACAGGGTGGGTGAGCAGTTCTTC.

The chain carries TRBV9 and TRBJ2-1; D perhaps matches TRBD1 (6 bases). V lost 4 bases to trimming and J lost 3 bases, with 14 bases between them. Per the germline V gene, CDR1 is SGDLS and CDR2 is YYNGEE. The CDR3 consists of 15 residues. The CDR3 DNA reads as TGTGCCAGCAGCACCGGACAGATTAACTACAATGAGCAGTTCTTC. This sequence encodes CASSTGQINYNEQFF.

This chain uses TRBV19 with TRBJ2-1; D uncertain. Germline CDR1 and CDR2: LNHDA and SQIVND (reference sequence). The CDR3 consists of 15 residues. Trimming pared 3 bases from V and 8 bases from J, leaving 17 bases between. The CDR3 DNA follows: TGTGCCAGTAGTATCGTTCGCGAGGCCCTATATGAGCAGTTCTTC. It is translated as CASSIVREALYEQFF.

The chain links TRBV2 to TRBJ1-3; no clear D. The V end was cut by 9 bases, the J end by 3 bases, with 12 bases between. Germline V CDR1 and CDR2: SNHLY, FYNNEI. This CDR3 has 13 residues. CDR3 protein: CASTTGFGNTIYF. DNA for the CDR3: TGTGCCAGTACAACGGGGTTTGGAAACACCATATATTTT.

V is TRBV4-1 and J is TRBJ2-7; TRBD1 matches 7 bases. The V segment lost 1 base and the J segment 3 bases; nucleotides outside the gene matches: 3. This CDR3 region has 14 residues. CDR1 MGHRA and CDR2 YSYEKL come from the germline V gene. The CDR3 protein is CASSQAGQSYEQYF. The DNA of the CDR3 is TGCGCCAGCAGCCAAGCGGGACAGAGCTACGAGCAGTACTTC.

The chain carries TRBV28 and TRBJ1-2, with D maybe TRBD1 (5 bases). CDR1 is MDHEN and CDR2 is SYDVKM in the germline V gene. V dropped 2 bases and J dropped 4 bases, with 14 bases sitting between them. This CDR3 is 15 amino acids long. CDR3 residues: CASSLIAGWGYGYTF. The CDR3, as DNA: TGTGCCAGCAGTTTAATAGCAGGGTGGGGCTATGGCTACACCTTC.

This clone was seen only once. The chain combines TRBV28 with TRBJ2-1, with 11 bases aligning to TRBD2. The CDR3 length is 15 residues. The germline CDR1 and CDR2 sequences are MDHEN and SYDVKM. The trim removed 5 bases at V and 4 bases at J, leaving 4 bases unmatched. The CDR3 DNA reads TGTGCCAGCAGTATGACTAGCGGGGCTTACAATGAGCAGTTCTTC. Residues: CASSMTSGAYNEQFF.